This paragraph reports one T cell receptor beta chain. This clonotype was seen only a few times. Its recognized antigen is unknown. There are no base qualities to consult, and no much larger clone falls within one base. This sample was taken from a study of blood T cells in healthy people across ages (dated by TCRdb to between 2014 and 2017). For context, the study as a whole: In model experiments, roughly one uniquely barcoded TCR beta cDNA molecule per two T cells was captured by template switching. To track age-related changes in TCR beta repertoire diversity, the study relied on deep sequencing normalized with unique cDNA molecular identifiers. Donors of different ages were randomly distributed across sequencing lanes to avoid experimental bias. For two donors (one aged 18 to 30 and one aged 80 or older), the study analyzed two additional independent replicas of 1 million unique cDNA reads from the same blood draw. The donors were divided into four age groups: young (average around 16 years), middle-aged (approximately 39), aged (approximately 59) and long-lived (roughly 86). What the work shows at the level of the full study, not this receptor alone: Total diversity estimates from one million sequenced T cells were considered lower bounds and underestimates. Observed TCR beta diversity per million T cells fell roughly linearly with age, and a significant reduction was already apparent by age around 44. Observed TCR beta diversity correlated strongly with the percentage of naive T cells measured by flow cytometry. The long-lived group showed more naive CD4+ T cells, fewer expanded clones and increased TCR diversity than the aged group, suggesting age selection. The CMV infection status of donors was not known, potentially confounding age-related changes in expanded clonotypes. Bulk unsorted PBMC profiling prevented conclusive comparison of naive and antigen-experienced compartments.

V lost 2 bases and J lost 8 bases, and the count of bases not matched to a germline gene is 15. Taken from the germline V gene, the CDR1 and CDR2 loops are SGHRS and YFSETQ. The CDR3 covers 16 residues, taking in both the cysteine and the phenylalanine. CDR3 DNA is the only sequence kept; it has 48 bases, read in frame from the first base. The library was obtained by 5' RACE. The run used an Illumina HiSeq 2500. A second PCR of roughly 7 to 11 cycles was performed with a sample-barcoded 5' primer and a J-beta primer mix. Each TCR beta cDNA molecule received a unique molecular identifier from a template-switch 5' adaptor carrying 12 random nucleotides. Each sample yielded at least 2.5 million CDR3-containing paired-end reads. The Mint cDNA synthesis kit, primed by a TRBC-specific oligonucleotide, was used to synthesize first-strand cDNA from all RNA. Following uracil-DNA glycosylase treatment, a first 18-cycle PCR with universal primers M1SS and BC2_uni_R was performed on all cDNA. The source study handled its data this way. For normalization, 1 million high-quality reads, each with a distinct molecular identifier, were randomly selected from each sample. Reads with shared molecular identifiers were discarded instead of being binned into consensus sequences. MiTCR, set to a Q25 quality threshold and the strictest error-elimination algorithm, was used for CDR3 identification, clonotype clustering and error correction. A nonparametric unseen species model with Euler transformation was used to estimate a lower bound on total TCR beta diversity. In-frame beta chains were kept once TCRdb had trimmed the public reads at Q25 with fastp and called clones with MiXCR. CDR3 protein duplicates are merged, each entry listing the most common genes and DNA. The V and J calls shown here were made by TCRdb, not taken from the authors' results. The sample yields about 730,000 distinct CDR3 sequences; roughly 45% were counted once. The ten largest account for 20% to 25% of the sample.

The approximately 40 donors, aged roughly 6 to 95 years, were systemically healthy Caucasian individuals from Russia. Roughly 9.5 milliliters of peripheral blood were drawn from each donor into EDTA-treated Vacutainer tubes. PBMCs were isolated by Ficoll-Paque density-gradient centrifugation, with at least 6.5 million obtained per sample. Trizol reagent was used to extract total RNA from the PBMCs, yielding at least 5 micrograms per sample. For every donor, an aliquot of PBMCs went through flow cytometry to measure the percentages of naive CD45RAhigh/CD27high T cells. The clonotype was recovered from a woman between 55 and 75 years old in good health. The sequence is built from TRBV5-1 and TRBJ1-2, and 7 bases in between align with TRBD1. Input material: blood. The nucleotides read TGCGCCAGCAGCTTAACTATTACAGGGGAGCTTGCCGGCTACACCTTC. This yields the protein CASSLTITGELAGYTF.